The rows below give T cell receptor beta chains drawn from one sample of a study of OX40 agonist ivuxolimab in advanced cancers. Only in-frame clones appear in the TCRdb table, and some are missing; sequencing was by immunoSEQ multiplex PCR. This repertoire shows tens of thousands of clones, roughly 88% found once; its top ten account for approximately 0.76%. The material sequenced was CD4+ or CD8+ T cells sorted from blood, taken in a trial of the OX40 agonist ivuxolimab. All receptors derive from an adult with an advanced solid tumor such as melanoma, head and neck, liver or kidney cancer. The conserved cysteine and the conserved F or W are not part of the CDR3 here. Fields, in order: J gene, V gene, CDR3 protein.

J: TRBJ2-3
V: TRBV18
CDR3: ASSPIQPSTDTQY

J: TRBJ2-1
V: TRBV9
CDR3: ASSVERSGVAYNEQF

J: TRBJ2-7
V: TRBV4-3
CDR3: ASSQGSGKVWEQY

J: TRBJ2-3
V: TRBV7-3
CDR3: ASSPTRGSDTQY

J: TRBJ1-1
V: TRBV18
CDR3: ASSLGEGAF

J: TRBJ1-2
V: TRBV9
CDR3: ASSDPAFNYGYT

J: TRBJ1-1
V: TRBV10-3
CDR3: AIGRELNTEAF

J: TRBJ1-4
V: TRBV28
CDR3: ASSLKGGRTNEKLF

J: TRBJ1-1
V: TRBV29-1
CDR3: SVGFRTAAEAF

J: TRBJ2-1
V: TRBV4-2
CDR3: ASSQEVPSTEQF

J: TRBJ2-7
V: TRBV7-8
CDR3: ASSLVPGQRYEQY

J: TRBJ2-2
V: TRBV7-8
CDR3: ASSLGREGVTGELF

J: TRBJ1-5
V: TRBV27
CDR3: ASSLDRGHNQPQH

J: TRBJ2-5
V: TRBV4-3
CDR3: ASSQVGGRGETQY

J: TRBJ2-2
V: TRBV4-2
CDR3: ASSQDRDTGELF

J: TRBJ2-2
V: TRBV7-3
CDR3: ASSPRTGRDTGELF

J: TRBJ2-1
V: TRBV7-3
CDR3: ASSLAGGRGYNEQF

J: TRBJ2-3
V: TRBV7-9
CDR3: ASSLGAAASTDTQY

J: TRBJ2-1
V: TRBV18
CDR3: ASSASQSTYNEQF

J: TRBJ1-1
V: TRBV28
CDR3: ASRPDKNTEAF

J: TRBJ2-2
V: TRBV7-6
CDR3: ASSLGGTGIPAALF

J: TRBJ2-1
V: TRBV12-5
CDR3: ASGERNYNEQF

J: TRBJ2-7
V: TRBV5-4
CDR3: ASSLASGRNEQY

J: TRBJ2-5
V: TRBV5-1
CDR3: ASRGAGETQY

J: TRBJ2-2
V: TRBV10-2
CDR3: ASSAPNTGELF

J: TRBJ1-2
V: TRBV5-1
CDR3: ASSFWTGSDYGYT